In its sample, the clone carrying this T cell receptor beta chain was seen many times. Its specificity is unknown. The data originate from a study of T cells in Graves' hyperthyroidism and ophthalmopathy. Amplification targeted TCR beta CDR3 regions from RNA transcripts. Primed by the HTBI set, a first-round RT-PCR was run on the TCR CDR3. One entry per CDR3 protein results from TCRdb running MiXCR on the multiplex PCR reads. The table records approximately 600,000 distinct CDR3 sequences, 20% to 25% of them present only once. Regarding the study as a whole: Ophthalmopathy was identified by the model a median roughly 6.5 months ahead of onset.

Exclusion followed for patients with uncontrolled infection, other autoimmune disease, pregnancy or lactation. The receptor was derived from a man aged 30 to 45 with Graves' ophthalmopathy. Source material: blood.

The CDR3 coding sequence is TGTGCCAGCAGCTCCCCCTTTTTAGCGGGGGGATACAATGAGCAGTTCTTC. Amino acid sequence: CASSSPFLAGGYNEQFF. The genes are TRBV7-6 and TRBJ2-1, with 10 bases aligning to TRBD2. This CDR3 has 17 residues. V lost 4 bases and J lost 4; bases outside the gene matches: 10. Germline V gives CDR1 SGHVS, CDR2 FNYEAQ. The full variable domain, completed using reference TRBV7-6 and TRBJ2-1, is GAGVSQSPRYKVTKRGQDVALRCDPISGHVSLYWYRQALGQGPEFLTYFNYEAQQDKSGLPNDRFSAERPEGSISTLTIQRTEQRDSAMYRCASSSPFLAGGYNEQFFGPGTRLTVL.